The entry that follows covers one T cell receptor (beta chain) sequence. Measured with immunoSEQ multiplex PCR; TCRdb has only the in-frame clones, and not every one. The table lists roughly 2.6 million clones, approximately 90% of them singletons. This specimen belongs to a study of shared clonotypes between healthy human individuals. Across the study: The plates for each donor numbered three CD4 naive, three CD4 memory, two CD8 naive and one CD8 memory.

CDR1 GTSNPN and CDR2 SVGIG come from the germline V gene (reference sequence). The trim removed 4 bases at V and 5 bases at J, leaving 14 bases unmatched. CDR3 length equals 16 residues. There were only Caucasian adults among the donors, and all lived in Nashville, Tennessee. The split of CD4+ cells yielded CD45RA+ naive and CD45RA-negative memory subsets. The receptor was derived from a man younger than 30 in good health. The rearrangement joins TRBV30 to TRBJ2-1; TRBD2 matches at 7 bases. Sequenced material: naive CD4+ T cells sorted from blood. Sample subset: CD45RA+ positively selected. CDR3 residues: CAWTPPFGGIHNEQFF. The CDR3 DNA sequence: TGTGCCTGGACCCCACCGTTCGGGGGGATTCACAATGAGCAGTTCTTC.